The source of this T cell receptor beta chain is a study of glioma-infiltrating T cells after dendritic cell vaccination (dated by TCRdb to about 2016). Regarding the study in general: A cohort of about 15 glioblastoma patients from Phase I and II dendritic cell vaccination trials was included, of whom 9 were newly diagnosed and 6 had recurrent disease. Autologous tumor lysate-pulsed dendritic cell vaccination was administered to the patients between about 2003 and 2013. Survival after dendritic cell vaccination was correlated with TCR sequencing metrics, including TIL content and tumor-blood repertoire overlap. Each patient got three intradermal injections of the dendritic cell vaccine, spaced at biweekly intervals, in the arm below the axilla. To make the vaccine, monocyte-derived dendritic cells were cultured for approximately 7 days with IL-4 and GM-CSF and then pulsed overnight with autologous tumor lysate. In glioblastoma patients vaccinated with dendritic cells, deep sequencing of TCR beta CDR3 regions served to measure the amount of tumor-infiltrating lymphocytes and to compare repertoires between tumor and blood. Study-level results and caveats: Longer time to progression and overall survival after dendritic cell vaccination were predicted by higher estimated pretreatment TIL content. TCR clonality showed no direct relationship with survival, which suggests that a diverse polyclonal response may be important. The response model built on TCR overlap across three groups was characterized as speculative, with prospective validation still needed. The cohort was small and heterogeneous, only a few patients had full blood and tumor sets, and even fewer had initial-recurrent tumor pairs.

On this clone itself: Its antigen specificity is not known. No per-base quality is available; no much larger clone lies one base away.

Trimming at the junction amounts to 8 bases on V and 1 base on J, and the germline ends lie 12 bases apart. Measured from the cysteine to the phenylalanine, the CDR3 is 14 residues long. The read is trimmed to its CDR3 DNA, 42 bases read in frame from base 1. CDR1 LNHDA and CDR2 SQIVND were looked up in the germline V gene (reference sequence). TCRB CDR3 regions were amplified from roughly 1.8 ug genomic DNA, or all available DNA if less, using the immunoSEQ assay. For multiplex PCR, 60 forward primers for TCR V beta segments and 13 reverse primers for J beta segments were used. Synthetic control templates were spiked into each sample at limiting dilution to estimate reads per starting template. Reads of 87 bp were generated by sequencing on the Illumina HiSeq System. In the paper's pipeline: PCR and sequencing errors were removed by a nearest neighbor algorithm that merged closely related sequences. TCR overlap was defined as the percentage of unique tumor TCR beta sequences that were also present in the same patient's peripheral blood. TCRdb's version of the immuneACCESS table is confined to in-frame rearrangements and falls short of the full clone set. An unresolved V gene accounts for under half of the shortfall where checked; the remainder is of unknown origin. Clonal size and the V and J genes are those of that table, whereas D and trimming came from the DNA. In all, the sample holds tens of thousands of clones, and 75% to 90% of those were seen once. Over 6.5% of the sample is taken by the ten largest.

The time point label on this specimen signifies: after dendritic cell vaccination, including at tumor progression/relapse. To be selected, patients needed enough residual fresh-frozen tumor tissue and more than two years of available survival data. Although molecular status otherwise differed among the glioblastoma patients, no patient had an isocitrate dehydrogenase mutation. PBMC were collected before vaccination, two weeks after the third vaccination, and at tumor progression when it occurred. The Qiagen DNeasy Blood extraction Kit was used for extraction of genomic DNA. The clonotype originates from a human donor with glioblastoma. The chain is made from TRBV19 and TRBJ1-3, with the D gene not clear enough to name. This specimen consisted of blood, obtained after dendritic cell vaccination. The DNA is as follows: TGTGCCAGTTCTATTATGAATTCTGGAAACACCATATATTTT. Translation gives CASSIMNSGNTIYF.